Described below is a single T cell receptor (beta chain) sequence and its context. The antigen is undetermined. Trimming took 6 bases from V and 8 from J; bases not matched to a gene: 7. The CDR3 spans 13 residues. Researchers used 5'RACE with constant-segment primers to make TCR alpha and TCR beta cDNA libraries that carry sample barcodes and UMIs. From the 5' RACE reads, TCRdb called clonotypes with MiXCR, one entry per CDR3 protein. The repertoire includes around 310,000 distinct CDR3 sequences, more than 15% of them detected once, and 20% to 25% sits in the top ten. The data were taken from a study of T-cell memory formation after mild COVID-19. Study-wide results and caveats: Clones contracting across day 15 to 85 had a balanced CD4/CD8 profile; later expanding clones leaned CD4+. Certain responding clones were present in pre-infection memory, suggesting participation of cross-reactive memory.

The rearrangement joins TRBV12-3 or TRBV12-4 to TRBJ2-1; 7 bases map to TRBD1. Sequencing was carried out using PBMCs or a T cell subset sorted from them (not recorded which). The TCR comes from a man aged 18 to 30 who had mild COVID-19 (a few samples of this study predate the infection). Cell type and time point are not known. The CDR3 DNA follows: TGTGCCAGCAGGCGACAGGGTTCCGATGAGCAGTTCTTC. Residues: CASRRQGSDEQFF.